Sequencing of this TCR beta chain was carried out in a study of OX40 agonist ivuxolimab in advanced cancers. As for the study in general: A diagnosis of hepatocellular carcinoma, melanoma, renal cell or head and neck cancer was present in dose-escalation patients. A mean age of roughly 60 years, range about 23 to 90, was recorded, and more than 80% were male.

The assay was immunoSEQ multiplex PCR, and TCRdb's table has in-frame clones only and misses some. The sample shows roughly 56,000 clones, about 83% of them seen only once. Prior autoimmune disease or systemic immunosuppression barred patients. Trimming cost V 0 bases and J 9 bases, with 7 bases left between them. The CDR3 runs to 12 residues. Per the germline V gene, CDR1 is LGHNA and CDR2 is YNFKEQ. The clonotype originates from an adult with an advanced solid tumor such as melanoma, head and neck, liver or kidney cancer. This chain uses TRBV4-2 with TRBJ2-3; D uncertain. The sample consisted of CD4+ or CD8+ T cells sorted from blood, taken in a trial of the OX40 agonist ivuxolimab. The chain's CDR3 is CASSQDRRTQYF. CDR3 sequence (DNA): TGTGCCAGCAGCCAAGATCGTAGGACGCAGTATTTT.